Reported below is one T cell receptor (beta chain). Original processing notes: Cell counts per sample came from amplifying reference gene primers. Profiled with immunoSEQ multiplex PCR; TCRdb holds only in-frame clones, not every one. The DNA was the basis for D and trimming; V, J and clone size are from that table. The table includes 200,000 to 250,000 clones, roughly 82% detected once. The data were taken from a study of blood T cell repertoires in COVID-19. For the study at large: The origin of the acute and convalescent COVID-19 samples was the United States, Italy and Spain.

Trimming left V 4 bases short and J 0 bases short, with 14 bases between. The CDR3 sequence is 17 residues long. Germline V gene lookup returns CDR1 SGHRS and CDR2 YFSETQ. Sequenced: peripheral blood. J is TRBJ2-6 and V is TRBV5-1, with a possible D match to TRBD1 (6 bases). This sequence originates from a man older than 75 with acute or convalescent COVID-19. In nucleotides, the CDR3 is TGCGCCAGCAGCCTAACTAAGACAGGCTCTGGGGCCAACGTCCTGACTTTC. It yields the protein CASSLTKTGSGANVLTF. Looking up the rest from reference TRBV5-1 and TRBJ2-6 gives the full variable domain: KAGVTQTPRYLIKTRGQQVTLSCSPISGHRSVSWYQQTPGQGLQFLFEYFSETQRNKGNFPGRFSGRQFSNSRSEMNVSTLELGDSALYLCASSLTKTGSGANVLTFGAGSRLTVL.